This T cell receptor beta chain was found in a study of CD8+CD57+ T cells in acquired aplastic anemia. Many counts were recorded for this clonotype. Its specificity is unknown. V shed 3 bases and J shed 1 base, with 9 bases lying between them. The CDR3 has 14 amino acids. Germline V lookup: CDR1 SGHTA, CDR2 FQGNSA. CDR3 and TCR beta VDJ profiling relied on genomic DNA as the template. TCRdb itself ran the reads through MiXCR, one entry per CDR3 protein. Among about 190,000 distinct CDR3 sequences listed, around 59% were seen once. Notes on the study in general: There were some 27 CD8+ CDR3 sequences that occurred in both patients and controls. Simpson's diversity of CD8+ cells was not significantly different in patients compared with controls.

J is TRBJ1-1 and V is TRBV7-2; D call uncertain. The clonotype originates from a human donor in good health, serving as a control. Sequencing was done on a sample of sorted CD4+, CD8+, or CD8+CD57+ T cells (not recorded which) from PBMCs. CDR3 loop: CASSFPGRNTEAFF. The CDR3 bases are TGTGCCAGCAGCTTTCCGGGGAGGAACACTGAAGCTTTCTTT.